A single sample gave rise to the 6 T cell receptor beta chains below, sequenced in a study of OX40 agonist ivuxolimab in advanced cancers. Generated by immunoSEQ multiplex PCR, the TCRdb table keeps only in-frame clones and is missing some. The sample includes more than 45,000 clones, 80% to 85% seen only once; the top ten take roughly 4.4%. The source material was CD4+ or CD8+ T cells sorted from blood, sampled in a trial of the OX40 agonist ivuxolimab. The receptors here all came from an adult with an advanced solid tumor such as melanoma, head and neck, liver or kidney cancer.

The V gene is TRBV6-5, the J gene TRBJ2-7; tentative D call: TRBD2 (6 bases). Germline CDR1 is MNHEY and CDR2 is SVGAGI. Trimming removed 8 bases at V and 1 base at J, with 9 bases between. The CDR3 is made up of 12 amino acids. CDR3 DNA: TGTGCCAGCGGGGGGTCTTCCTACGAGCAGTACTTC. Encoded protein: CASGGSSYEQYF.

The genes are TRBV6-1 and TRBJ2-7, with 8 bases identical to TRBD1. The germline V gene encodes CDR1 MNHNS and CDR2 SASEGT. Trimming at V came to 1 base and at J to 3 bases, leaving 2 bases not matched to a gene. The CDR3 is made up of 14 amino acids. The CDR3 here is CASSEVQGGYEQYF. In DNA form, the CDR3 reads TGTGCCAGCAGTGAAGTACAGGGGGGCTACGAGCAGTACTTC.

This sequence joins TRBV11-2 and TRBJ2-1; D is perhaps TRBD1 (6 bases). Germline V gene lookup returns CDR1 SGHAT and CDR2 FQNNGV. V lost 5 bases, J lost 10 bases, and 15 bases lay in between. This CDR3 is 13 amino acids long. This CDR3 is CASSRNRELEQFF. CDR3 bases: TGTGCCAGCAGCAGAAACAGGGAACTGGAGCAGTTCTTC.

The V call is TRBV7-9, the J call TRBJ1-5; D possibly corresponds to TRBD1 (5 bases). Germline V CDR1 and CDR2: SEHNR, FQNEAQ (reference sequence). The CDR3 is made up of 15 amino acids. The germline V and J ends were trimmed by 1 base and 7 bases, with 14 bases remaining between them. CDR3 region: CASSLGGAGEQPQHF. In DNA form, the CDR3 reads TGTGCCAGCAGCTTAGGTGGCGCGGGGGAACAGCCCCAGCATTTT.

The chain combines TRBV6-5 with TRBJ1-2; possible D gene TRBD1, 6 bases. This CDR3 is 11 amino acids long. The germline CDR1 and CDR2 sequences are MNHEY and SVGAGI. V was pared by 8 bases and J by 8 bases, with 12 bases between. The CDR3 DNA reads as TGTGCCAGCGGAGACAGGTGGGGCTACACCTTC. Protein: CASGDRWGYTF.

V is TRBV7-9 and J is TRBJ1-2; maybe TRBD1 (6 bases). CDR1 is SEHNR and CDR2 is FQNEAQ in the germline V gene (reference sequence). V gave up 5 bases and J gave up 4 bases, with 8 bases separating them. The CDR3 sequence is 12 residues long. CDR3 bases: TGTGCCAGCAGCCCGGACAGCTATGGCTACACCTTC. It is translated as CASSPDSYGYTF.